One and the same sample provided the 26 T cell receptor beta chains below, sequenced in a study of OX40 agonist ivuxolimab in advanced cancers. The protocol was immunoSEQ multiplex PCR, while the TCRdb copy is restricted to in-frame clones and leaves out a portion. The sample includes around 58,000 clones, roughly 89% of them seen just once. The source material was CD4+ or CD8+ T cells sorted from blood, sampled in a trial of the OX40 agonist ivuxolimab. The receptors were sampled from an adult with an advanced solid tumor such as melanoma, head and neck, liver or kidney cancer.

CDR3 bases: TGTGCCAGCAGTTGGACGGACAGGGGGAGTCAAGAGACCCAGTACTTC. It translates to CASSWTDRGSQETQYF. This sequence joins TRBV28 and TRBJ2-5; 10 bases are shared with TRBD1. The CDR3 consists of 16 residues. Germline-derived CDR1 and CDR2 are MDHEN and SYDVKM. V was pared by 4 bases and J by 2 bases, with 7 bases of the junction left unmatched.

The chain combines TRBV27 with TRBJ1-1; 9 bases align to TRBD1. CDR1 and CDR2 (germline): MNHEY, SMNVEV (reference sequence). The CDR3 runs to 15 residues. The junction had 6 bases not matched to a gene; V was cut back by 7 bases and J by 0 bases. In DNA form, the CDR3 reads TGTGCCAGCATTCGGACAGGGGCCATGAACACTGAAGCTTTCTTT. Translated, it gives CASIRTGAMNTEAFF.

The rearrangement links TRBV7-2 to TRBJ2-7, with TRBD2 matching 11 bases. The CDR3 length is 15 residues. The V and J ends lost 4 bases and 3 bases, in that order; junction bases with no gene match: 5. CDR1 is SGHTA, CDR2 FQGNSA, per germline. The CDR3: CASSSPGLADYEQYF. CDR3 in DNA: TGTGCCAGCAGCTCACCGGGACTAGCGGACTACGAGCAGTACTTC.

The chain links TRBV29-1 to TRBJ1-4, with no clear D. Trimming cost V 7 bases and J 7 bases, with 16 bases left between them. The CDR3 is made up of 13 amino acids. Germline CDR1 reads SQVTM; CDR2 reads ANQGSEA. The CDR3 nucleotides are TGCAGCGCCCAGACACATCCCCGTGAAAAACTGTTTTTT. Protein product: CSAQTHPREKLFF.

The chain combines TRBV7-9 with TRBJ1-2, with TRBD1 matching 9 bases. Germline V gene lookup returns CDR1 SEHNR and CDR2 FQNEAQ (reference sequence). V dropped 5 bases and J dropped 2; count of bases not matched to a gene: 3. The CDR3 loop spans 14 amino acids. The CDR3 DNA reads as TGTGCCAGCAGCCCGGGACAGGGAAACTATGGCTACACCTTC. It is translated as CASSPGQGNYGYTF.

The CDR3 DNA follows: TGTGCCAGTAGTATACAGGGGCCGAACACCGGGGAGCTGTTTTTT. Its translation: CASSIQGPNTGELFF. The gene calls are TRBV19 and TRBJ2-2, with a possible D match to TRBD1 (6 bases). V was cut by 2 bases and J by 0 bases, with 7 bases left in between. Germline V gene data show CDR1 as LNHDA and CDR2 as SQIVND (reference sequence). CDR3 length: 15 amino acids.

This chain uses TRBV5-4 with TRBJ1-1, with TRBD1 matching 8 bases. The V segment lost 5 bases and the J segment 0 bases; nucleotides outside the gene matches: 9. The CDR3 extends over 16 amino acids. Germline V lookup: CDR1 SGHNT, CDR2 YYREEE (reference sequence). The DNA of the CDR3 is TGTGCCAGCAGTACCGGACAGGGTGGGATGAACACTGAAGCTTTCTTT. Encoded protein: CASSTGQGGMNTEAFF.

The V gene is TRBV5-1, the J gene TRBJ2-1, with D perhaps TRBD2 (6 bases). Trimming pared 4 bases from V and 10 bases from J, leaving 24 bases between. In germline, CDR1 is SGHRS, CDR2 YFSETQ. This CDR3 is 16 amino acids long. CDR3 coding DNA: TGCGCCAGCAGCCGACGGGAGAGGGGTGAGGGGCCGGAGCAGTTCTTC. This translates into CASSRRERGEGPEQFF.

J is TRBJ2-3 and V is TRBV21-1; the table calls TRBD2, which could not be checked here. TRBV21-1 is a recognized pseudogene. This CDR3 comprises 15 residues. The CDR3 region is CASSKGTGGTDTQYF. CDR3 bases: TGTGCCAGCAGCAAAGGGACGGGAGGGACAGATACGCAGTATTTT.

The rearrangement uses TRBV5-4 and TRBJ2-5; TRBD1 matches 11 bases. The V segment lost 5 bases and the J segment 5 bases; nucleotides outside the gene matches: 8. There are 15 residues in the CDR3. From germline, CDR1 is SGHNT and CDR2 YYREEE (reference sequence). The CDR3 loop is CASSLGQGARETQYF. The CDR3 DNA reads TGTGCCAGCAGTTTAGGACAGGGGGCGCGGGAGACCCAGTACTTC. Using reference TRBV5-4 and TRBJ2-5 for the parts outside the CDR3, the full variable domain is ETGVTQSPTHLIKTRGQQVTLRCSSQSGHNTVSWYQQALGQGPQFIFQYYREEENGRGNFPPRFSGLQFPNYSSELNVNALELDDSALYLCASSLGQGARETQYFGPGTRLLVL.

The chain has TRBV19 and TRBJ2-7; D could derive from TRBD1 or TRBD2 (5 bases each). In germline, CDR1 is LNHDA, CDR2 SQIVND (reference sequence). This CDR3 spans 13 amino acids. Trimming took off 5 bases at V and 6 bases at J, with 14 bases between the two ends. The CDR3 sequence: CASSLIGASEQYF. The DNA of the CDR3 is TGTGCCAGTAGTCTCATCGGGGCGAGCGAGCAGTACTTC. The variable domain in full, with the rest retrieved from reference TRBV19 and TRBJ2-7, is DGGITQSPKYLFRKEGQNVTLSCEQNLNHDAMYWYRQDPGQGLRLIYYSQIVNDFQKGDIAEGYSVSREKKESFPLTVTSAQKNPTAFYLCASSLIGASEQYFGPGTRLTVT.

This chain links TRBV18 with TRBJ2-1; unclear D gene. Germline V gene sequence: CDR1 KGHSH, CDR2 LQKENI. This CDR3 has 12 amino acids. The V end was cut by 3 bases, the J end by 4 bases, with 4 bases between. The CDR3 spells CASSPIYNEQFF. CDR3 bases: TGTGCCAGCTCACCCATTTACAATGAGCAGTTCTTC.

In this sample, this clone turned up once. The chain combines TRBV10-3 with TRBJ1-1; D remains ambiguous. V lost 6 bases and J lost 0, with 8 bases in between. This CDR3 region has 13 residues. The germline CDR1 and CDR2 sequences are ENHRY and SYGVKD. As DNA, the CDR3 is TGTGCCATCAGACCCGGGGTGAACACTGAAGCTTTCTTT. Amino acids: CAIRPGVNTEAFF.

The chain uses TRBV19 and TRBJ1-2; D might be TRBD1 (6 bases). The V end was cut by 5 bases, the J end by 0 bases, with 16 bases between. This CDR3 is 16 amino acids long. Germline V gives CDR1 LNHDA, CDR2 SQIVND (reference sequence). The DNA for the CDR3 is TGTGCCAGTAGTCCCAGGGCCGGGACAACTAACTATGGCTACACCTTC. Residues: CASSPRAGTTNYGYTF.

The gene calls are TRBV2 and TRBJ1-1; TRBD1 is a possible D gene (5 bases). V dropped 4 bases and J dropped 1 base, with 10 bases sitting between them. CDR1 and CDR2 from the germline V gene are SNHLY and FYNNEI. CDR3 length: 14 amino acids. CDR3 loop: CASSGQGQNTEAFF. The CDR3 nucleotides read TGTGCCAGCAGTGGGCAGGGTCAGAACACTGAAGCTTTCTTT.

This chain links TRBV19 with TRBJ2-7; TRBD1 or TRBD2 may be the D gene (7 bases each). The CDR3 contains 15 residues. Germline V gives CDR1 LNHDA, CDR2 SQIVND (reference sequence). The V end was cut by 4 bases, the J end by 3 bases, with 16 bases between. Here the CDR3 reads CASSSLAGGDYEQYF. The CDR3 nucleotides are TGTGCCAGTAGTAGTCTGGCAGGGGGGGACTACGAGCAGTACTTC.

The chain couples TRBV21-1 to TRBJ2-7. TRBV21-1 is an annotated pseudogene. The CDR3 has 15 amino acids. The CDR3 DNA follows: TGTGCCAGCAGGGCCATGCTACACGTGTTAGACGAGCAGTACTTC. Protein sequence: CASRAMLHVLDEQYF.

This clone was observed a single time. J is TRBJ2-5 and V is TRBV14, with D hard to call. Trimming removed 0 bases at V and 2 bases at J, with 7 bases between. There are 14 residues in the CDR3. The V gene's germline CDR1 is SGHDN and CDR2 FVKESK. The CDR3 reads CASSQEDLQETQYF. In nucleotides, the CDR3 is TGTGCCAGCAGCCAAGAGGATTTACAAGAGACCCAGTACTTC.

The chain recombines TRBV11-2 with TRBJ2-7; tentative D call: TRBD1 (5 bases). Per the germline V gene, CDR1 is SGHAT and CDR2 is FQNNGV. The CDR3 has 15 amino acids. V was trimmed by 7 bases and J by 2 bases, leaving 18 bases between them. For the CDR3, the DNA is TGTGCCAGCACCCCGGCCCCGACAGCTACCTACGAGCAGTACTTC. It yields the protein CASTPAPTATYEQYF. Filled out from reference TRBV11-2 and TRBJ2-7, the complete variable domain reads EAGVAQSPRYKIIEKRQSVAFWCNPISGHATLYWYQQILGQGPKLLIQFQNNGVVDDSQLPKDRFSAERLKGVDSTLKIQPAKLEDSAVYLCASTPAPTATYEQYFGPGTRLTVT.

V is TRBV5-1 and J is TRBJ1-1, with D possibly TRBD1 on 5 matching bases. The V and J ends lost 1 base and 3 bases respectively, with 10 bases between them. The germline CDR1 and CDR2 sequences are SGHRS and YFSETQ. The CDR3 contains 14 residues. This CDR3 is CASSLPREDTEAFF. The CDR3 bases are TGCGCCAGCAGCTTGCCCAGGGAGGACACTGAAGCTTTCTTT.

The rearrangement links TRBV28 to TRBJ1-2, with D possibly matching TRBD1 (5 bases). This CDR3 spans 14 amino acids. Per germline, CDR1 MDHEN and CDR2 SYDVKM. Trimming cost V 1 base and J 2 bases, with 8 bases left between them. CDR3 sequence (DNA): TGTGCCAGCAGTTTATACGGGGCGAACTATGGCTACACCTTC. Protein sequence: CASSLYGANYGYTF.

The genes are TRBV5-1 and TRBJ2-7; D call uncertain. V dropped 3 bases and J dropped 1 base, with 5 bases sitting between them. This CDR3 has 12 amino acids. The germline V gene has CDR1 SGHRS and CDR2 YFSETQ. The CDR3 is CASSYGSYEQYF. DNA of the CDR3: TGCGCCAGCAGCTACGGGTCCTACGAGCAGTACTTC.

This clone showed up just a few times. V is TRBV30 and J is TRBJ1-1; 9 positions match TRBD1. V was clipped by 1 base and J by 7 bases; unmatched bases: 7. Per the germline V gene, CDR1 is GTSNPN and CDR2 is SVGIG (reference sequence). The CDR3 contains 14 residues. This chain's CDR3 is CAWSALQGASEAFF. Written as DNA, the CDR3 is TGTGCCTGGAGTGCCCTACAGGGGGCGAGTGAAGCTTTCTTT.

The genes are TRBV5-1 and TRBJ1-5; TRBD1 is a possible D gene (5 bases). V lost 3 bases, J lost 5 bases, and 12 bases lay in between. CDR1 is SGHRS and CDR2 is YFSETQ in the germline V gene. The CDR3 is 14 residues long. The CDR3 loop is CASSSMGGDQPQHF. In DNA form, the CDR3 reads TGCGCCAGCAGCTCGATGGGGGGGGATCAGCCCCAGCATTTT.

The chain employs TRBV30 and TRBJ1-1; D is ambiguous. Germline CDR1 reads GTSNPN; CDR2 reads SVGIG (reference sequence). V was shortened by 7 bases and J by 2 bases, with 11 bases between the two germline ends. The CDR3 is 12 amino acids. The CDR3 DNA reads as TGTGCCTCCGCGAGGTACAACACTGAAGCTTTCTTT. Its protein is CASARYNTEAFF.

CDR3 sequence reads: CASSYSGTGAYGYTF. CDR3 coding DNA: TGTGCCAGCAGTTACTCTGGGACAGGGGCCTATGGCTACACCTTC. This sequence joins TRBV6-6 and TRBJ1-2; 10 positions agree with TRBD1. The CDR3 totals 15 residues. V shed 0 bases and J 4 bases; nucleotides not matched to a gene: 2. In germline, CDR1 is MNHNY, CDR2 SVGAGI (reference sequence).